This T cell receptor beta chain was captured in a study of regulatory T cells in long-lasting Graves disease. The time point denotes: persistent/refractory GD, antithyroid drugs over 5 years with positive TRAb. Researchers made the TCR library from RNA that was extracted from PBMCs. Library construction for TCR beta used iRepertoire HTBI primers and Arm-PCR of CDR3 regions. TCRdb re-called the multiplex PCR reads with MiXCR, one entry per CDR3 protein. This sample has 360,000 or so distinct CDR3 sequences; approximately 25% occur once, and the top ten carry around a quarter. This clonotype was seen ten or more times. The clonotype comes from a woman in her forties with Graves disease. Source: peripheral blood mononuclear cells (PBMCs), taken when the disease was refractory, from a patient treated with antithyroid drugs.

The DNA of the CDR3 is TGTGCCAGCATCGCGACAGGGGGCTTTTACCAAGAGACCCAGTACTTC. Translated: CASIATGGFYQETQYF. This chain connects TRBV25-1 to TRBJ2-5; 10 bases agree with TRBD1. The CDR3 is 16 residues long. Germline V gene data show CDR1 as MGHDK and CDR2 as SYGVNS. V was pared by 7 bases and J by 0 bases, with 8 bases of the junction left unmatched.